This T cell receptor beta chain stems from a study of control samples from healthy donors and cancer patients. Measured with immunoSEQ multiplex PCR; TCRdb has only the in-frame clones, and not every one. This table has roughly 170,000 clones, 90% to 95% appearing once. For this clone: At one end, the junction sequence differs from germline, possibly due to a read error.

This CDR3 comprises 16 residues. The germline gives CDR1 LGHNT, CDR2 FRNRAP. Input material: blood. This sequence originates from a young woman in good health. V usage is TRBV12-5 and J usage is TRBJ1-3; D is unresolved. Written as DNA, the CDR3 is TGTGCTAGTGGTTTGATATTGAGCCTCTCTGGAAACACCACATATTTT. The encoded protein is CASGLILSLSGNTTYF. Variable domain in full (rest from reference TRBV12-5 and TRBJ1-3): DARVTQTPRHKVTEMGQEVTMRCQPILGHNTVFWYRQTMMQGLELLAYFRNRAPLDDSGMPKDRFSAEMPDATLATLKIQPSEPRDSAVYFCASGLILSLSGNTTYFGEGSWLTVV.